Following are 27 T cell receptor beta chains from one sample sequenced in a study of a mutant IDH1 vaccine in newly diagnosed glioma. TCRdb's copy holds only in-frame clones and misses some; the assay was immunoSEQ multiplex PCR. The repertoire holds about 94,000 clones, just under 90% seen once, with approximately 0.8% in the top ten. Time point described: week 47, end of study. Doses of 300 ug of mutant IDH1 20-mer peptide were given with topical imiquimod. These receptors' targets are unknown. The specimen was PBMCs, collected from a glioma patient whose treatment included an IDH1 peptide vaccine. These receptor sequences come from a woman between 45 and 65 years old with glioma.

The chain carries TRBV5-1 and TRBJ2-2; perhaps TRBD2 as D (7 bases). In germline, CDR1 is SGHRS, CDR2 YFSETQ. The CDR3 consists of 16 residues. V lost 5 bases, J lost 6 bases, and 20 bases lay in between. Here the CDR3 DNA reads TGCGCCAGCAGTCACCGGACAGCGGGACTATCCGGGGAGCTGTTTTTT. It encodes CASSHRTAGLSGELFF. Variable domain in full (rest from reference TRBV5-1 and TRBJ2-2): KAGVTQTPRYLIKTRGQQVTLSCSPISGHRSVSWYQQTPGQGLQFLFEYFSETQRNKGNFPGRFSGRQFSNSRSEMNVSTLELGDSALYLCASSHRTAGLSGELFFGEGSRLTVL.

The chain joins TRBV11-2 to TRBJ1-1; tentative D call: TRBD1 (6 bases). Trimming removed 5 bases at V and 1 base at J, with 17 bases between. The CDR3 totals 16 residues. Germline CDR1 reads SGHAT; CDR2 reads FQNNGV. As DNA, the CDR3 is TGTGCCAGCAGCCCACAGGGACGGCGGACGAACACTGAAGCTTTCTTT. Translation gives CASSPQGRRTNTEAFF.

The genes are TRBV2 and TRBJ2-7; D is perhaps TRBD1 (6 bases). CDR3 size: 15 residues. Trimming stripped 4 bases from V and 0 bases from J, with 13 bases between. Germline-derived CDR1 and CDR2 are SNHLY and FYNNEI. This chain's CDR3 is CASSVAGDLSYEQYF. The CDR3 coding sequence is TGTGCCAGCAGTGTCGCAGGGGACCTCTCCTACGAGCAGTACTTC.

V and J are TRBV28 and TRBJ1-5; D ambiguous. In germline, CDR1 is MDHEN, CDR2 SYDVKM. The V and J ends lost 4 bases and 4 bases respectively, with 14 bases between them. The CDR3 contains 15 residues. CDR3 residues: CASSYPYPGNQPQHF. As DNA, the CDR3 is TGTGCCAGCAGTTACCCTTATCCGGGGAATCAGCCCCAGCATTTT.

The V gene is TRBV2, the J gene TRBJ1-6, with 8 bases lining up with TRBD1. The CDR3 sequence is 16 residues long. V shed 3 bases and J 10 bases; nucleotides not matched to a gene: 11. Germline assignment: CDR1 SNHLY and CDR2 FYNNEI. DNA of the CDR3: TGTGCCAGCAGTGAGCAACGACAGGGGTCCGGCTCACCCCTCCACTTT. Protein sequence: CASSEQRQGSGSPLHF.

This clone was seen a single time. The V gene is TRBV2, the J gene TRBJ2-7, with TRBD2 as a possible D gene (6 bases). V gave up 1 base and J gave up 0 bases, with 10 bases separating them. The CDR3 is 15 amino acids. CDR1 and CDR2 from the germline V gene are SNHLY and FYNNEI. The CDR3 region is CASSEGGESSYEQYF. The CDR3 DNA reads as TGTGCCAGCAGTGAAGGGGGGGAGAGCTCCTACGAGCAGTACTTC.

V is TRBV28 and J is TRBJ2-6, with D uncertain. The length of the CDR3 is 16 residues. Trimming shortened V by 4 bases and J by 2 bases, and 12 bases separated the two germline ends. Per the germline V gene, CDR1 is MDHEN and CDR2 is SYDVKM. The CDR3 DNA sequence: TGTGCCAGCAGTTCAGGCGGTTTTCCTGGGGCCAACGTCCTGACTTTC. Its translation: CASSSGGFPGANVLTF.

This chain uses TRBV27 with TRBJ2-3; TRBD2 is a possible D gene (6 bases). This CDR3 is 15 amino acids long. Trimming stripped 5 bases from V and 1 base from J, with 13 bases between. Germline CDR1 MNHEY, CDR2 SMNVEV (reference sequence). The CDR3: CASSPGGVRTDTQYF. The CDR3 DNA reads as TGTGCCAGCAGTCCAGGAGGGGTTCGCACAGATACGCAGTATTTT.

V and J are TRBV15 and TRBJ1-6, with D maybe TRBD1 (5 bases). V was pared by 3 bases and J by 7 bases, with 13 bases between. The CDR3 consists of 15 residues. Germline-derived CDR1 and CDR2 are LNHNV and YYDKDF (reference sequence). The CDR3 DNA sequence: TGTGCCACCAGCAGGACCGGGACCGGCAATTCACCCCTCCACTTT. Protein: CATSRTGTGNSPLHF.

The CDR3 is CASRFIRANYGYTF. In DNA, the CDR3 is TGTGCCAGTAGGTTCATCCGGGCTAACTATGGCTACACCTTC. The V and J genes are TRBV19 and TRBJ1-2; D remains ambiguous. Per germline, CDR1 LNHDA and CDR2 SQIVND (reference sequence). The CDR3 sequence is 14 residues long. The germline V and J ends were trimmed by 6 bases and 0 bases, with 11 bases remaining between them.

The CDR3 DNA is TGTGCCAGCAGTTTAGGACTAGCTGTCTACGAGCAGTACTTC. It codes for CASSLGLAVYEQYF. J is TRBJ2-7 and V is TRBV28; 8 positions match TRBD2. Germline V gives CDR1 MDHEN, CDR2 SYDVKM. V gave up 2 bases and J gave up 3 bases; unmatched junction bases: 3. The CDR3 runs to 14 residues.

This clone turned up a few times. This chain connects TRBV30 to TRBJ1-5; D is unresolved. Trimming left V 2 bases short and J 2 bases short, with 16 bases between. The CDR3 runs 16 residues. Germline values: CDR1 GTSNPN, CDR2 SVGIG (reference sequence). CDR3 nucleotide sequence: TGTGCCTGGAGTTCCCCCCCGGCAGCAGGCAATCAGCCCCAGCATTTT. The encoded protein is CAWSSPPAAGNQPQHF.

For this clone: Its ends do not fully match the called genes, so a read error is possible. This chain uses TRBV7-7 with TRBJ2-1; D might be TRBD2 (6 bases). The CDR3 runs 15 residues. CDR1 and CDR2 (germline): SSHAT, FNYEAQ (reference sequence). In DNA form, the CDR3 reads TGTGCTAGCAGCTTTCGGGAGAACTCCTACAATGAGCAGTTCTTC. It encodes CASSFRENSYNEQFF.

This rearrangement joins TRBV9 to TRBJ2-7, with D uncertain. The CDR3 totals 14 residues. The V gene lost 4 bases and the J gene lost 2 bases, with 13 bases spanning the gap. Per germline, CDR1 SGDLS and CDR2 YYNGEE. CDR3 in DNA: TGTGCCAGCAGCCTCCTACCCACCACCTACGAGCAGTACTTC. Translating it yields CASSLLPTTYEQYF.

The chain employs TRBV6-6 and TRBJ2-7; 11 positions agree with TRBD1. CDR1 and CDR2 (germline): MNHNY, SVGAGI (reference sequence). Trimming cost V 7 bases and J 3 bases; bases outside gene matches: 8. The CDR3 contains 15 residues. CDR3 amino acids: CASIAGTGGIYEQYF. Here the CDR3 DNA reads TGTGCCAGCATTGCGGGGACAGGGGGAATCTACGAGCAGTACTTC.

The CDR3 loop reads CATTLGGLAETGELFF. CDR3 nucleotides: TGTGCCACCACACTTGGGGGACTAGCGGAAACCGGGGAGCTGTTTTTT. The J gene is TRBJ2-2, the V gene TRBV15; TRBD2 agrees at 11 bases. The CDR3 is 16 residues long. The V gene's germline CDR1 is LNHNV and CDR2 YYDKDF (reference sequence). V dropped 7 bases and J dropped 5; count of bases not matched to a gene: 9.

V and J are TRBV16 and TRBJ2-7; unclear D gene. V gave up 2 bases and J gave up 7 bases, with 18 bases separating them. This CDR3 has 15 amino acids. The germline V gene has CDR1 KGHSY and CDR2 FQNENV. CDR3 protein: CASSQTATSVWEQYF. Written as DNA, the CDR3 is TGTGCCAGCAGCCAAACAGCGACCTCCGTGTGGGAGCAGTACTTC.

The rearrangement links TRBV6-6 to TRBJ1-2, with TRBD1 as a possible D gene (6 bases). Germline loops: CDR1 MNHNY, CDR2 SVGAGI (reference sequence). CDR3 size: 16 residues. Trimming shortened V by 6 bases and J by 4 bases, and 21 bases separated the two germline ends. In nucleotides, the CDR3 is TGTGCCAGCAGGCCGGGCGGGGAAAGGGGGGTCTATGGCTACACCTTC. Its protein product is CASRPGGERGVYGYTF.

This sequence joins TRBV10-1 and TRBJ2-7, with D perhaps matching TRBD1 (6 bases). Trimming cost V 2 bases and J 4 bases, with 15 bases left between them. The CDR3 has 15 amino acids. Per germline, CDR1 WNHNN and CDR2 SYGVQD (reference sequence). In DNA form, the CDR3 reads TGCGCCAGCAGTGAGGGGGCAGGGGCTAGATACGAGCAGTACTTC. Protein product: CASSEGAGARYEQYF.

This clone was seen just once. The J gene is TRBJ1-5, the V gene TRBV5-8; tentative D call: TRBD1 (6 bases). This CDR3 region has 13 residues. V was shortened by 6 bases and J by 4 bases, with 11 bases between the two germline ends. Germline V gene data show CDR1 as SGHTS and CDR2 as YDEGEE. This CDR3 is CASNLQGNQPQHF. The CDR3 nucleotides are TGTGCCAGCAATTTACAGGGTAATCAGCCCCAGCATTTT. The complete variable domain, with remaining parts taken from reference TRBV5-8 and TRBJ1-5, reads EAGVTQSPTHLIKTRGQQATLRCSPISGHTSVYWYQQALGLGLQFLLWYDEGEERNRGNFPPRFSGRQFPNYSSELNVNALELEDSALYLCASNLQGNQPQHFGDGTRLSIL.

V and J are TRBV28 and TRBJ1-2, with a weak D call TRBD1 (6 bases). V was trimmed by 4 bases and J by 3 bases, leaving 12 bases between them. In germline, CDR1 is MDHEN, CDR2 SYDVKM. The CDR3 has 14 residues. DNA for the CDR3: TGTGCCAGCAGTTCAGCGCAGGGGTACTATGGCTACACCTTC. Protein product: CASSSAQGYYGYTF.

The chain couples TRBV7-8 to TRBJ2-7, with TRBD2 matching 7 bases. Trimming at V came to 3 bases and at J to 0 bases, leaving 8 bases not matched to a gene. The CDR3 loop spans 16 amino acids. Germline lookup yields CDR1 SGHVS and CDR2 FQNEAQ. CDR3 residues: CASSFGPGRGSYEQYF. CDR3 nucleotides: TGTGCCAGCAGCTTTGGGCCTGGGAGGGGCTCCTACGAGCAGTACTTC.

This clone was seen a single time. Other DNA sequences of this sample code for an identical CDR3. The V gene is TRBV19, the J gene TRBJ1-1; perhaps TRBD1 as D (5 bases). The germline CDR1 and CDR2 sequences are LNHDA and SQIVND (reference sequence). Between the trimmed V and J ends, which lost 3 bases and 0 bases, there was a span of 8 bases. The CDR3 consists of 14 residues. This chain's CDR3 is CASSIGTVNTEAFF. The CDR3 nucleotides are TGTGCCAGTAGTATCGGGACGGTGAACACTGAAGCTTTCTTT. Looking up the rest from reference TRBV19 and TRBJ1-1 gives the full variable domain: DGGITQSPKYLFRKEGQNVTLSCEQNLNHDAMYWYRQDPGQGLRLIYYSQIVNDFQKGDIAEGYSVSREKKESFPLTVTSAQKNPTAFYLCASSIGTVNTEAFFGQGTRLTVV.

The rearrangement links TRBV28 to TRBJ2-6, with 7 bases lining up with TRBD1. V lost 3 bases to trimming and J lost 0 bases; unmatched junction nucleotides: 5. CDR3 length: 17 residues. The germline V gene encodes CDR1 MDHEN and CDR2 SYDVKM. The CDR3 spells CASSFRQGNSGANVLTF. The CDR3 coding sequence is TGTGCCAGCAGTTTCCGACAGGGAAACTCTGGGGCCAACGTCCTGACTTTC.

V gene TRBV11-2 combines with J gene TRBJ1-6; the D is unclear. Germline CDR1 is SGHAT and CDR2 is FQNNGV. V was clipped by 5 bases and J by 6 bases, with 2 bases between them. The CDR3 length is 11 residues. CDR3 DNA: TGTGCCAGCAGCGCTAATTCACCCCTCCACTTT. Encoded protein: CASSANSPLHF.

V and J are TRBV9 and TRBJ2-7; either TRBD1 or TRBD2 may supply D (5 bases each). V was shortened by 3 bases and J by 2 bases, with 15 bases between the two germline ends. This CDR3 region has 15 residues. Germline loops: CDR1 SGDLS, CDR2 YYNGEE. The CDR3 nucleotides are TGTGCCAGCAGCGCCCGGACTGGGACGGCCTACGAGCAGTACTTC. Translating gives CASSARTGTAYEQYF.

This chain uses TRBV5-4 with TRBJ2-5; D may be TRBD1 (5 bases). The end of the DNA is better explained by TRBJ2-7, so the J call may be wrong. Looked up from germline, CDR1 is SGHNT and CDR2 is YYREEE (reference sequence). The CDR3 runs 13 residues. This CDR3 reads CASSLDQGSEQYF. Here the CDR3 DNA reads TGTGCCAGCAGCTTGGATCAGGGAAGCGAGCAGTACTTC.